These 20 T cell receptor beta chains share one sample of origin, sequenced in a study of blood T cell repertoires in COVID-19. TCRdb's table, derived via immunoSEQ multiplex PCR, lists solely in-frame clones and lacks some. The sample lists approximately 390,000 clones, about 86% occurring once. The sequenced sample was PBMCs or T cells enriched from blood (not recorded which). These TCRs come from a woman in her forties or fifties who had recovered from COVID-19.

The chain has TRBV19 and TRBJ2-1, with D unresolved. CDR1 is LNHDA, CDR2 SQIVND, per germline (reference sequence). The germline V and J ends were trimmed by 10 bases and 4 bases, with 23 bases remaining between them. The CDR3 loop spans 16 amino acids. The CDR3, as DNA: TGTGCCACCCAAAGTCTGTGGAGTTCCTTGTACAATGAGCAGTTCTTC. Translated, it gives CATQSLWSSLYNEQFF.

The chain employs TRBV7-9 and TRBJ1-2; perhaps TRBD1 as D (5 bases). The germline CDR1 and CDR2 sequences are SEHNR and FQNEAQ (reference sequence). This CDR3 has 14 amino acids. Trimming removed 5 bases at V and 7 bases at J, with 17 bases between. The CDR3 DNA is TGTGCCAGCAGCCCCGTCGGGGGTCGGCCTGGCTACACCTTC. Translating gives CASSPVGGRPGYTF.

V is TRBV13 and J is TRBJ2-5, with D tentatively TRBD1 (5 bases). The CDR3 sequence is 14 residues long. V was clipped by 2 bases and J by 3 bases, with 10 bases between them. Germline-derived CDR1 and CDR2 are PRHDT and FYEKMQ (reference sequence). In DNA form, the CDR3 reads TGTGCCAGCAGCTTACCGACAGAAGAAGAGACCCAGTACTTC. This gives the protein CASSLPTEEETQYF.

The genes are TRBV18 and TRBJ1-2; D not certain. V was clipped by 4 bases and J by 2 bases, with 11 bases between them. The length of the CDR3 is 14 residues. The V gene's germline CDR1 is KGHSH and CDR2 LQKENI. CDR3 region: CASSLEDTNYGYTF. CDR3 coding DNA: TGTGCCAGCTCACTCGAAGACACAAACTATGGCTACACCTTC.

The genes are TRBV5-1 and TRBJ2-1, with D possibly matching TRBD2 (5 bases). The CDR3 is 15 amino acids. V was cut by 4 bases and J by 3 bases, with 14 bases left in between. Looked up from germline, CDR1 is SGHRS and CDR2 is YFSETQ. CDR3 loop: CASSNRGIGYNEQFF. The CDR3 bases are TGCGCCAGCAGCAACCGAGGGATCGGCTACAATGAGCAGTTCTTC.

CDR3 residues: CASSPRTSGGYEQYF. CDR3 nucleotides: TGTGCCAGCAGCCCTAGGACTAGCGGGGGCTACGAGCAGTACTTC. The rearrangement links TRBV2 to TRBJ2-7; 13 bases fit TRBD2. Trimming cost V 6 bases and J 3 bases; bases outside gene matches: 5. The CDR3 is 15 amino acids. CDR1 and CDR2 (germline): SNHLY, FYNNEI.

The V call is TRBV9, the J call TRBJ1-4; TRBD1 is a possible D gene (6 bases). This CDR3 is built from 16 residues. Germline V gene lookup returns CDR1 SGDLS and CDR2 YYNGEE. V lost 3 bases and J lost 4, with 16 bases in between. CDR3 residues: CASSGGIQGFNEKLFF. In DNA form, the CDR3 reads TGTGCCAGCAGCGGGGGGATCCAGGGGTTTAATGAAAAACTGTTTTTT.

The gene calls are TRBV19 and TRBJ1-5, with 9 bases that match TRBD1. Germline V gene sequence: CDR1 LNHDA, CDR2 SQIVND (reference sequence). V lost 5 bases and J lost 0; bases outside the gene matches: 8. This CDR3 has 17 residues. CDR3 region: CASSPQDRGYSNQPQHF. The CDR3, as DNA: TGTGCCAGTAGTCCTCAGGACAGGGGCTATAGCAATCAGCCCCAGCATTTT.

This rearrangement joins TRBV2 to TRBJ2-7, with a tentative D call TRBD2 (5 bases). The CDR3 covers 12 residues. Germline V lookup: CDR1 SNHLY, CDR2 FYNNEI. With 7 bases removed from V and 1 base from J, the gap between germline ends came to 8 bases. The DNA for the CDR3 is TGTGCCAGCAAGGCGGGTTCCTACGAGCAGTACTTC. This sequence encodes CASKAGSYEQYF.

The chain uses TRBV28 and TRBJ2-2; 9 positions match TRBD1. Germline V gene sequence: CDR1 MDHEN, CDR2 SYDVKM. V was pared by 3 bases and J by 4 bases, with 3 bases of the junction left unmatched. This CDR3 has 15 amino acids. The CDR3 loop is CASSLPGQGTGELFF. The CDR3 nucleotides read TGTGCCAGCAGTTTGCCGGGACAGGGCACCGGGGAGCTGTTTTTT.

This chain links TRBV5-5 with TRBJ1-5; a possible D gene is TRBD1 (5 bases). Trimming pared 0 bases from V and 0 bases from J, leaving 13 bases between. CDR1 and CDR2 from the germline V gene are SGHKS and YYEKEE (reference sequence). There are 17 residues in the CDR3. CDR3 nucleotides: TGTGCCAGCAGCTTGGACGCGGGGACGTATAGCAATCAGCCCCAGCATTTT. This sequence encodes CASSLDAGTYSNQPQHF.

This chain joins TRBV5-1 and TRBJ1-2; D not resolved. The CDR3 has 13 amino acids. Per germline, CDR1 SGHRS and CDR2 YFSETQ. V dropped 3 bases and J dropped 6 bases, with 12 bases sitting between them. The CDR3 region has the DNA TGCGCCAGCAGCTACTCCGACTTGGATGGCTACACCTTC. Protein: CASSYSDLDGYTF. Using reference TRBV5-1 and TRBJ1-2 for the parts outside the CDR3, the full variable domain is KAGVTQTPRYLIKTRGQQVTLSCSPISGHRSVSWYQQTPGQGLQFLFEYFSETQRNKGNFPGRFSGRQFSNSRSEMNVSTLELGDSALYLCASSYSDLDGYTFGSGTRLTVV.

The chain combines TRBV2 with TRBJ1-5; D call uncertain. Germline CDR1 reads SNHLY; CDR2 reads FYNNEI. The CDR3 consists of 15 residues. The ends were cut back, 5 bases at V and 1 base at J, with 12 bases in the middle. Written as DNA, the CDR3 is TGTGCCAGCAGTCCGCGGAGGGAGAGCAATCAGCCCCAGCATTTT. Protein: CASSPRRESNQPQHF.

V gene TRBV11-3 combines with J gene TRBJ2-3; a possible D gene is TRBD2 (6 bases). The length of the CDR3 is 16 residues. From germline, CDR1 is SGHNT and CDR2 YENEEA. Trimming stripped 1 base from V and 5 bases from J, with 16 bases between. The CDR3 here is CASSLGTRGTLDTQYF. In DNA, the CDR3 is TGTGCCAGCAGCTTAGGGACACGGGGGACTCTAGATACGCAGTATTTT. Full variable domain (missing parts from reference TRBV11-3 and TRBJ2-3): EAGVVQSPRYKIIEKKQPVAFWCNPISGHNTLYWYLQNLGQGPELLIRYENEEAVDDSQLPKDRFSAERLKGVDSTLKIQPAELGDSAVYLCASSLGTRGTLDTQYFGPGTRLTVL.

The J gene is TRBJ1-2, the V gene TRBV12-3 or TRBV12-4; D ambiguous. Trimming removed 5 bases from V and 8 bases from J, with 9 bases in between. The CDR3 length is 11 residues. CDR3 DNA: TGTGCCAGCAGTACGGGGTGGGGCTACACCTTC. As protein: CASSTGWGYTF.

V is TRBV27 and J is TRBJ1-4, with D perhaps matching TRBD1 (6 bases). CDR1 is MNHEY, CDR2 SMNVEV, per germline (reference sequence). Trimming shortened V by 5 bases and J by 3 bases, and 13 bases separated the two germline ends. The CDR3 is 15 residues long. The chain's CDR3 is CASSIQGRSNEKLFF. The CDR3 DNA follows: TGTGCCAGCAGTATACAGGGTAGATCTAATGAAAAACTGTTTTTT.

This chain connects TRBV28 to TRBJ1-1; 7 nucleotides line up with TRBD1. V was pared by 7 bases and J by 0 bases, with 5 bases of the junction left unmatched. CDR3 size: 14 residues. The germline V gene has CDR1 MDHEN and CDR2 SYDVKM. The CDR3 DNA sequence: TGTGCCAGCAATTCGGGACAGATGAACACTGAAGCTTTCTTT. This codes for CASNSGQMNTEAFF.

V is TRBV27 and J is TRBJ1-6; D is perhaps TRBD1 (6 bases). CDR3 length: 12 residues. Germline lookup yields CDR1 MNHEY and CDR2 SMNVEV (reference sequence). The V end was cut by 9 bases, the J end by 8 bases, with 11 bases between. The CDR3 here is CARKRQDSPLHF. In DNA form, the CDR3 reads TGTGCCAGGAAACGACAGGATTCACCCCTCCACTTT.

The sample holds a few counts of this clone. V gene TRBV10-3 combines with J gene TRBJ2-7, with a weak D call TRBD1 (5 bases). Germline CDR1 reads ENHRY; CDR2 reads SYGVKD. Trimming removed 2 bases at V and 6 bases at J, with 11 bases between. This CDR3 contains 13 residues. The CDR3, as DNA: TGTGCCATCAGTGAGGACAGTGTTTCCGAGCAGTACTTC. Translating gives CAISEDSVSEQYF.

The chain carries TRBV6-2 or TRBV6-3 and TRBJ1-1; D is uncertain. Looked up from germline, CDR1 is MNHEY and CDR2 is SVGEGT. Trimming shortened V by 1 base and J by 1 base, and 13 bases separated the two germline ends. CDR3 length equals 16 residues. For the CDR3, the DNA is TGTGCCAGCAGTTACTTGTGGGAGACGGCGAACACTGAAGCTTTCTTT. This encodes CASSYLWETANTEAFF.